A selection of T cell receptor beta chains follows, all from one sample in a study of blood T cell repertoires in COVID-19. Some clones are missing from TCRdb's copy, which holds only in-frame ones; the method was immunoSEQ multiplex PCR. The repertoire holds approximately 150,000 clones, with about 92% as singletons. Sequenced sample: peripheral blood. Receptors originate from a human donor in a cohort sampled during active COVID-19. Both conserved end residues are part of each CDR3. A D gene is named only where the DNA matches it firmly. Clone size is shown for a subset of rows, as once, few, many or a class of expanded clone.

D gene: .
J gene: TRBJ1-5
clone size: .
V gene: TRBV15
CDR3 protein: CATSRGGVISNQPQHF
CDR3 DNA: TGTGCCACCAGCAGAGGCGGGGTAATTAGCAATCAGCCCCAGCATTTT

D gene: .
J gene: TRBJ1-3
clone size: few
V gene: TRBV7-6
CDR3 protein: CASSLAQTSGGNTIYF
CDR3 DNA: TGTGCCAGCAGCTTGGCCCAGACATCGGGGGGAAACACCATATATTTT

D gene: TRBD2
J gene: TRBJ2-2
clone size: .
V gene: TRBV6-2/TRBV6-3
CDR3 protein: CASSRRLAGAGYTGELFF
CDR3 DNA: TGTGCCAGCAGCAGAAGACTAGCGGGGGCCGGGTACACCGGGGAGCTGTTTTTT

D gene: TRBD1
J gene: TRBJ1-2
clone size: .
V gene: TRBV6-6
CDR3 protein: CASSPLPGQGDYGYTF
CDR3 DNA: TGTGCCAGCAGTCCCCTTCCGGGACAGGGTGACTATGGCTACACCTTC

D gene: .
J gene: TRBJ2-1
clone size: .
V gene: TRBV9
CDR3 protein: CASSATTGFVSYNEQFF
CDR3 DNA: TGTGCCAGCAGCGCCACCACAGGGTTTGTTTCCTACAATGAGCAGTTCTTC

D gene: TRBD1
J gene: TRBJ1-6
clone size: .
V gene: TRBV7-2
CDR3 protein: CASSSQTGEYNSPLHF
CDR3 DNA: TGTGCCAGCAGCTCTCAAACAGGGGAATATAATTCACCCCTCCACTTT

D gene: TRBD1
J gene: TRBJ1-2
clone size: .
V gene: TRBV7-2
CDR3 protein: CASSSGGSNYGYTF
CDR3 DNA: TGTGCCAGCAGCTCAGGGGGTTCTAACTATGGCTACACCTTC

D gene: TRBD1
J gene: TRBJ1-1
clone size: .
V gene: TRBV6-6
CDR3 protein: CATRDRATEAFF
CDR3 DNA: TGTGCCACCAGGGACAGGGCTACTGAAGCTTTCTTT

D gene: .
J gene: TRBJ2-7
clone size: .
V gene: TRBV2
CDR3 protein: CASVSEGEQYF
CDR3 DNA: TGTGCCAGCGTCTCGGAGGGCGAGCAGTACTTC

D gene: TRBD2
J gene: TRBJ2-5
clone size: .
V gene: TRBV5-1
CDR3 protein: CASREEAGQETQYF
CDR3 DNA: TGCGCCAGCAGGGAAGAAGCGGGGCAAGAGACCCAGTACTTC

D gene: .
J gene: TRBJ1-5
clone size: .
V gene: TRBV6-5
CDR3 protein: CASTLIGGNQPQHF
CDR3 DNA: TGTGCCAGCACTCTTATCGGGGGGAATCAGCCCCAGCATTTT

D gene: TRBD1
J gene: TRBJ2-5
clone size: once
V gene: TRBV20-1
CDR3 protein: CSASDRGQETQYF
CDR3 DNA: TGCAGTGCTAGTGACAGGGGGCAAGAGACCCAGTACTTC

D gene: TRBD2
J gene: TRBJ2-5
clone size: .
V gene: TRBV19
CDR3 protein: CASSSPGLIETQYF
CDR3 DNA: TGTGCCAGTAGCAGCCCGGGACTAATCGAGACCCAGTACTTC

D gene: TRBD2
J gene: TRBJ2-5
clone size: few
V gene: TRBV3-1/TRBV3-2
CDR3 protein: CASTPNWRGAIPNF
CDR3 DNA: TGTGCCAGCACCCCCAACTGGCGGGGGGCTATCCCGAACTTC

D gene: TRBD1
J gene: TRBJ2-5
clone size: .
V gene: TRBV29-1
CDR3 protein: CSVERGTGWETQYF
CDR3 DNA: TGCAGCGTTGAAAGGGGGACAGGATGGGAGACCCAGTACTTC

D gene: .
J gene: TRBJ2-7
clone size: .
V gene: TRBV13
CDR3 protein: CASSPGGLYYEQYF
CDR3 DNA: TGTGCCAGCAGCCCCGGGGGTCTCTACTACGAGCAGTACTTC

D gene: TRBD1
J gene: TRBJ2-2
clone size: .
V gene: TRBV5-1
CDR3 protein: CASSPGTGDTGELFF
CDR3 DNA: TGCGCCAGCAGCCCCGGGACAGGGGACACCGGGGAGCTGTTTTTT

D gene: TRBD1
J gene: TRBJ1-5
clone size: few
V gene: TRBV3-1/TRBV3-2
CDR3 protein: CASSQGWMIGTGLDQPQHF
CDR3 DNA: TGTGCCAGCAGCCAAGGATGGATGATAGGGACAGGGCTTGATCAGCCCCAGCATTTT

D gene: .
J gene: TRBJ2-5
clone size: .
V gene: TRBV10-2
CDR3 protein: CASMATKETQYF
CDR3 DNA: TGCGCCAGCATGGCAACCAAAGAGACCCAGTACTTC

D gene: .
J gene: TRBJ2-4
clone size: .
V gene: TRBV9
CDR3 protein: CASSVGQQRNIQYF
CDR3 DNA: TGTGCCAGCAGCGTGGGCCAGCAACGAAACATTCAGTACTTC

D gene: .
J gene: TRBJ2-7
clone size: .
V gene: TRBV19
CDR3 protein: CASSIGGTPYEQYF
CDR3 DNA: TGTGCCAGTAGTATAGGCGGGACGCCCTACGAGCAGTACTTC

D gene: .
J gene: TRBJ2-3
clone size: .
V gene: TRBV29-1
CDR3 protein: CSVAPQGTDTQYF
CDR3 DNA: TGCAGCGTTGCCCCCCAGGGCACAGATACGCAGTATTTT

D gene: .
J gene: TRBJ2-1
clone size: .
V gene: TRBV7-2
CDR3 protein: CASSSAGEQFF
CDR3 DNA: TGTGCCAGCAGCTCCGCAGGGGAGCAGTTCTTC

D gene: TRBD1
J gene: TRBJ2-7
clone size: few
V gene: TRBV4-2
CDR3 protein: CASSQGQANEQYF
CDR3 DNA: TGTGCCAGCAGCCAGGGACAGGCAAACGAGCAGTACTTC

D gene: TRBD1
J gene: TRBJ1-2
clone size: .
V gene: TRBV29-1
CDR3 protein: CSVEGTGNGYTF
CDR3 DNA: TGCAGCGTTGAAGGGACAGGGAATGGCTACACCTTC

D gene: TRBD2
J gene: TRBJ2-3
clone size: .
V gene: TRBV4-2
CDR3 protein: CASSQAGGATDTQYF
CDR3 DNA: TGTGCCAGCAGCCAAGCGGGGGGGGCCACAGATACGCAGTATTTT

D gene: .
J gene: TRBJ2-3
clone size: .
V gene: TRBV2
CDR3 protein: CASRWTGTDTQYF
CDR3 DNA: TGTGCCAGCAGATGGACAGGCACAGATACGCAGTATTTT

D gene: TRBD1
J gene: TRBJ2-2
clone size: .
V gene: TRBV6-5
CDR3 protein: CASGTGESTGELFF
CDR3 DNA: TGTGCCAGCGGGACAGGGGAGAGCACCGGGGAGCTGTTTTTT

D gene: .
J gene: TRBJ2-1
clone size: .
V gene: TRBV7-3
CDR3 protein: CASSLGGGVPYNEQFF
CDR3 DNA: TGTGCCAGCAGCTTAGGAGGCGGGGTACCCTACAATGAGCAGTTCTTC

D gene: .
J gene: TRBJ2-6
clone size: .
V gene: TRBV10-3
CDR3 protein: CAISGQASGANVLTF
CDR3 DNA: TGTGCCATCAGTGGACAGGCCTCTGGGGCCAACGTCCTGACTTTC

D gene: .
J gene: TRBJ1-3
clone size: .
V gene: TRBV19
CDR3 protein: CASSITSGDTGNTIYF
CDR3 DNA: TGTGCCAGTAGTATAACGTCAGGGGACACTGGAAACACCATATATTTT

D gene: TRBD1
J gene: TRBJ2-1
clone size: .
V gene: TRBV6-4
CDR3 protein: CASVSPGTGIIDEQFF
CDR3 DNA: TGTGCCAGCGTTTCCCCCGGGACAGGGATTATTGATGAGCAGTTCTTC

D gene: .
J gene: TRBJ2-7
clone size: .
V gene: TRBV3-1/TRBV3-2
CDR3 protein: CASSQEIRGTLGEQYF
CDR3 DNA: TGTGCCAGCAGCCAAGAAATAAGGGGAACCCTAGGAGAGCAGTACTTC

D gene: .
J gene: TRBJ2-5
clone size: .
V gene: TRBV1
CDR3 protein: CTSRLQGGPQETQYF
CDR3 DNA: TGCACCAGCAGGCTACAGGGGGGACCGCAAGAGACCCAGTACTTC

D gene: TRBD1
J gene: TRBJ1-2
clone size: .
V gene: TRBV19
CDR3 protein: CASTPLGDREEDGYTF
CDR3 DNA: TGTGCCAGTACTCCACTAGGAGACAGGGAGGAGGATGGCTACACCTTC

D gene: TRBD1
J gene: TRBJ2-2
clone size: .
V gene: TRBV6-4
CDR3 protein: CASRGTGNTGELFF
CDR3 DNA: TGTGCCAGCAGGGGGACAGGGAACACCGGGGAGCTGTTTTTT

D gene: .
J gene: TRBJ2-2
clone size: .
V gene: TRBV5-5
CDR3 protein: CASSPGTLGELFF
CDR3 DNA: TGTGCCAGCAGCCCAGGGACACTCGGGGAGCTGTTTTTT

D gene: .
J gene: TRBJ1-1
clone size: .
V gene: TRBV27
CDR3 protein: CASQNVASAEAFF
CDR3 DNA: TGTGCCAGCCAAAACGTAGCAAGCGCTGAAGCTTTCTTT

D gene: TRBD1
J gene: TRBJ1-6
clone size: .
V gene: TRBV9
CDR3 protein: CASSAAQGFTNSPLHF
CDR3 DNA: TGTGCCAGCAGCGCGGCACAGGGGTTTACTAATTCACCCCTCCACTTT

D gene: .
J gene: TRBJ1-3
clone size: few
V gene: TRBV30
CDR3 protein: CAWSVLGLAGNTIYF
CDR3 DNA: TGTGCCTGGAGTGTTCTGGGGCTCGCTGGAAACACCATATATTTT

D gene: .
J gene: TRBJ2-1
clone size: .
V gene: TRBV11-1
CDR3 protein: CASSYFDKNNEQFF
CDR3 DNA: TGTGCCAGCAGCTATTTCGACAAGAACAATGAGCAGTTCTTC

D gene: .
J gene: TRBJ1-4
clone size: .
V gene: TRBV19
CDR3 protein: CASSIRGGKLFF
CDR3 DNA: TGTGCCAGTAGTATCCGGGGAGGAAAACTGTTTTTT

D gene: TRBD2
J gene: TRBJ2-1
clone size: .
V gene: TRBV7-3
CDR3 protein: CASSPELAGGHNEQFF
CDR3 DNA: TGTGCCAGCAGCCCGGAACTAGCGGGGGGGCACAATGAGCAGTTCTTC

D gene: .
J gene: TRBJ1-1
clone size: .
V gene: TRBV9
CDR3 protein: CASSVGTAEAFF
CDR3 DNA: TGTGCCAGCAGCGTAGGGACAGCTGAAGCTTTCTTT

D gene: TRBD2
J gene: TRBJ2-7
clone size: .
V gene: TRBV7-2
CDR3 protein: CASSLDRTSGGRVYF
CDR3 DNA: TGTGCCAGCAGCTTAGATCGGACTAGCGGGGGACGGGTGTACTTC

D gene: .
J gene: TRBJ2-2
clone size: .
V gene: TRBV29-1
CDR3 protein: CSVAGGYTGELFF
CDR3 DNA: TGCAGCGTGGCAGGGGGGTACACCGGGGAGCTGTTTTTT

D gene: .
J gene: TRBJ2-5
clone size: few
V gene: TRBV7-3
CDR3 protein: CASSLTNEETQYF
CDR3 DNA: TGTGCCAGCAGCTTAACGAACGAGGAGACCCAGTACTTC

D gene: .
J gene: TRBJ1-6
clone size: .
V gene: TRBV9
CDR3 protein: CASNGGGNSPLHF
CDR3 DNA: TGTGCCAGCAATGGGGGGGGCAATTCACCCCTCCACTTT

D gene: TRBD2
J gene: TRBJ2-7
clone size: .
V gene: TRBV19
CDR3 protein: CASSIARGGNYEQYF
CDR3 DNA: TGTGCCAGTAGTATAGCCCGGGGGGGGAACTACGAGCAGTACTTC

D gene: .
J gene: TRBJ1-5
clone size: few
V gene: TRBV6-6
CDR3 protein: CASTSQNSNQPQHF
CDR3 DNA: TGTGCCAGCACTTCACAGAATAGCAATCAGCCCCAGCATTTT

D gene: .
J gene: TRBJ1-4
clone size: .
V gene: TRBV19
CDR3 protein: CASRRAKGEKLFF
CDR3 DNA: TGTGCCAGTAGGCGGGCAAAAGGTGAAAAACTGTTTTTT

D gene: TRBD1
J gene: TRBJ1-1
clone size: once
V gene: TRBV19
CDR3 protein: CASSRDRDTEAFF
CDR3 DNA: TGTGCCAGTAGCCGGGACAGGGACACTGAAGCTTTCTTT

D gene: .
J gene: TRBJ2-1
clone size: .
V gene: TRBV11-3
CDR3 protein: CASSSTRGATGNEQFF
CDR3 DNA: TGTGCCAGCAGCTCCACTCGGGGGGCTACAGGCAATGAGCAGTTCTTC